This TCR beta chain was found in a study of cytomegalovirus exposure and HLA in healthy donors. Whole-study context: The 100 to 150 validation repertoires used the same platform as the roughly 670 first-cohort repertoires, a later analysis reported. Points from the study as a whole: While the bulk of TCR sequences proved rare, some public TCRs turned up in many donors. Cytomegalovirus-associated TCR beta chains were listed, numbering approximately 150. In the 100 to 150 validation repertoires, about 94% of cluster scores exceeded 0, per a later analysis.

The V and J ends lost 5 bases and 1 base, in that order; junction bases with no gene match: 9. Germline CDR1 is SGHAT and CDR2 is FQNNGV. The CDR3 is 17 residues long. As regards this clone: Its cognate antigen is unknown.

Profiled with immunoSEQ multiplex PCR; TCRdb holds only in-frame clones, not every one. The data contain 300,000 to 400,000 clones, roughly 88% of them singletons. The clonotype originates from a young woman in good health and CMV-seronegative. Sequenced input: PBMCs. The chain joins TRBV11-2 to TRBJ2-2, with TRBD1 identical over 8 bases. CDR3 DNA sequence: TGTGCCAGCAGCCGGAACAGGGGGTTCGGGAACACCGGGGAGCTGTTTTTT. Protein sequence: CASSRNRGFGNTGELFF. The complete variable domain, with remaining parts taken from reference TRBV11-2 and TRBJ2-2, reads EAGVAQSPRYKIIEKRQSVAFWCNPISGHATLYWYQQILGQGPKLLIQFQNNGVVDDSQLPKDRFSAERLKGVDSTLKIQPAKLEDSAVYLCASSRNRGFGNTGELFFGEGSRLTVL.